Shown below are 8 T cell receptor beta chains from a single sample sequenced in a study of shared clonotypes between healthy human individuals (dated by TCRdb to the early 2020s). The library was produced with the immunoSEQ multiplex PCR assay. The table was pulled from immuneACCESS by TCRdb, which kept in-frame rearrangements only. Such tables lose some clones; where checked, under half of the loss comes from unresolved V genes, and the rest has no known cause. For this sample there are about 2.4 million clones; roughly nine tenths appear just once. 0.11% to 0.15% of the sample is in the top ten clones. The material sequenced was naive CD4+ T cells sorted from blood. This specimen's cell subset or site label, per the study, means: CD45RA+ positively selected. Receptor source: a man aged 18 to 30 in good health.

This chain links TRBV7-2 with TRBJ2-7; TRBD2 agrees at 11 bases. Per germline, CDR1 SGHTA and CDR2 FQGNSA. V was pared by 5 bases and J by 2 bases, with 11 bases of the junction left unmatched. This CDR3 has 17 amino acids. In nucleotides, the CDR3 is TGTGCCAGCAGCGGCCGCTTAGCGGGAGGGCGGCCCTACGAGCAGTACTTC. This gives the protein CASSGRLAGGRPYEQYF. Together with reference TRBV7-2 and TRBJ2-7, the CDR3 gives the full variable domain: GAGVSQSPSNKVTEKGKDVELRCDPISGHTALYWYRQSLGQGLEFLIYFQGNSAPDKSGLPSDRFSAERTGGSVSTLTIQRTQQEDSAVYLCASSGRLAGGRPYEQYFGPGTRLTVT.

V is TRBV29-1 and J is TRBJ1-5, with D unclear. Trimming shortened V by 4 bases and J by 1 base, and 11 bases separated the two germline ends. CDR3 length equals 14 residues. Germline CDR1 reads SQVTM; CDR2 reads ANQGSEA. In DNA form, the CDR3 reads TGCAGCGTTGGGTCGGGCAGCAGCAATCAGCCCCAGCATTTT. It encodes CSVGSGSSNQPQHF.

Here the CDR3 DNA reads TGTGCCTGGAGTGTAGGGGGGCAGAGTTCACCCCTCCACTTT. It specifies CAWSVGGQSSPLHF. The chain links TRBV30 to TRBJ1-6; D possibly corresponds to TRBD1 (6 bases). V was shortened by 0 bases and J by 9 bases, with 12 bases between the two germline ends. Germline CDR1 and CDR2: GTSNPN and SVGIG (reference sequence). This CDR3 contains 14 residues. The whole variable domain, filled in from reference TRBV30 and TRBJ1-6, reads SQTIHQWPATLVQPVGSPLSLECTVEGTSNPNLYWYRQAAGRGLQLLFYSVGIGQISSEVPQNLSASRPQDRQFILSSKKLLLSDSGFYLCAWSVGGQSSPLHFGNGTRLTVT.

The chain uses TRBV7-2 and TRBJ2-7, with 8 bases fitting TRBD2. The CDR3 covers 17 residues. Germline V gene sequence: CDR1 SGHTA, CDR2 FQGNSA. The ends lost 3 bases at V and 1 base at J; junction bases unmatched: 11. Here the CDR3 DNA reads TGTGCCAGCAGCTTCGTTTGGAGTCCTAGCGGGTCCTACGAGCAGTACTTC. Amino acids: CASSFVWSPSGSYEQYF.

About this clone itself: Other nucleotide sequences in the sample specify the same CDR3. J is TRBJ1-1 and V is TRBV5-1; the D gene is possibly TRBD1 (6 bases). This CDR3 is built from 15 residues. V lost 0 bases to trimming and J lost 1 base, with 10 bases between them. Germline V CDR1 and CDR2: SGHRS, YFSETQ. The CDR3, as DNA: TGCGCCAGCAGCTTGGCCGGACAGCAGAACACTGAAGCTTTCTTT. Amino acid sequence: CASSLAGQQNTEAFF.

Worth noting for this clone: This specimen includes other DNA sequences encoding the same CDR3. The chain combines TRBV30 with TRBJ1-1, with unresolved D. Germline CDR1 reads GTSNPN; CDR2 reads SVGIG (reference sequence). V was shortened by 0 bases and J by 1 base, with 6 bases between the two germline ends. This CDR3 is built from 13 residues. CDR3 amino acids: CAWSVGGNTEAFF. The CDR3 bases are TGTGCCTGGAGTGTTGGTGGGAACACTGAAGCTTTCTTT.

This rearrangement joins TRBV6-6 to TRBJ2-1; TRBD1 agrees at 9 bases. Germline CDR1 reads MNHNY; CDR2 reads SVGAGI (reference sequence). CDR3 length equals 15 residues. V lost 6 bases and J lost 7; bases outside the gene matches: 10. The CDR3 DNA sequence: TGTGCCAGCAGCAAGGGACAGGGACGAGTGAATGAGCAGTTCTTC. This codes for CASSKGQGRVNEQFF.

This sequence joins TRBV7-2 and TRBJ2-7; TRBD1 is a possible D gene (6 bases). There are 14 residues in the CDR3. V was pared by 6 bases and J by 0 bases, with 12 bases between. The germline gives CDR1 SGHTA, CDR2 FQGNSA. In nucleotides, the CDR3 is TGTGCCAGCAGGAGGACAGCTTCCTCCTACGAGCAGTACTTC. Its protein product is CASRRTASSYEQYF.